This T cell receptor (beta chain) was identified during a study of blood T cell repertoires in COVID-19. Study summary: T cells, B-cell-depleted T cells, or PBMCs supplied cDNA or gDNA.

Seattle patient enrollment occurred during active infection, with longitudinal follow-up thereafter. Trimming cost V 0 bases and J 2 bases; bases outside gene matches: 8. The CDR3 is 17 amino acids. Per germline, CDR1 LGHDT and CDR2 YNNKEL (reference sequence). Original processing notes: By means of reference gene primer amplification, nucleated cell counts were estimated. The method was immunoSEQ multiplex PCR; TCRdb's version includes in-frame clones alone and lacks a portion of them. V and J calls and clone size are given by that table; D and trimming were obtained from the DNA. This table holds about 280,000 clones, 86% found once.

The chain employs TRBV3-1 (or the pseudogene TRBV3-2) and TRBJ2-5; 8 nucleotides agree with TRBD2. The sequencing input was peripheral blood. This TCR was sampled from a woman aged 65 to 85 with COVID-19, enrolled during active disease. In DNA, the CDR3 is TGTGCCAGCAGCCAAGAACGAGCGGGGGTAGGTCAAGAGACCCAGTACTTC. This gives the protein CASSQERAGVGQETQYF.